The clone carrying this T cell receptor (beta chain) was observed a few times. Repertoires were generated with immunoSEQ multiplex PCR, while TCRdb's copy carries only in-frame clones and drops some. This sample has 85,000 or so clones; just over 85% occur once, and the top ten carry 4.5% to 7%. This sample was taken from a study of T cell responses to AZD1222 COVID-19 vaccine. The CDR3 is 13 residues long. Germline assignment: CDR1 MDHEN and CDR2 SYDVKM. The germline V and J ends were trimmed by 3 bases and 7 bases, with 7 bases remaining between them. The sequencing used peripheral blood, collected 28 days after the second AZD1222 dose. The gene calls are TRBV28 and TRBJ1-6, with D unresolved. This sequence originates from an adult who received the AZD1222 COVID-19 vaccine. The CDR3 spells CASSFRANSPLHF. In DNA form, the CDR3 reads TGTGCCAGCAGTTTTAGGGCGAATTCACCCCTCCACTTT. The entire variable domain, with the rest obtained from reference TRBV28 and TRBJ1-6, is as follows: DVKVTQSSRYLVKRTGEKVFLECVQDMDHENMFWYRQDPGLGLRLIYFSYDVKMKEKGDIPEGYSVSREKKERFSLILESASTNQTSMYLCASSFRANSPLHFGNGTRLTVT.